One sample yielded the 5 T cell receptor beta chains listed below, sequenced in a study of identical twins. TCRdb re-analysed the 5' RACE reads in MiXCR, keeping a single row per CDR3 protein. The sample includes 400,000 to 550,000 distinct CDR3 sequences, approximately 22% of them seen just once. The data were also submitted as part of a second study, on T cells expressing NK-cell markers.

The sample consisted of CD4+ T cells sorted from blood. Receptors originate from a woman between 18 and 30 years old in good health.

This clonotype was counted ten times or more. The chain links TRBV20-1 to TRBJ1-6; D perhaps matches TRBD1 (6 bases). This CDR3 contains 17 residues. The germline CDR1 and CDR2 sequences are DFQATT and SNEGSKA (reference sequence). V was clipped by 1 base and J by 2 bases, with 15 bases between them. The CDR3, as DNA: TGCAGTGCTAGAGGGGAGCCAGGGGACACCTATAATTCACCCCTCCACTTT. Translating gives CSARGEPGDTYNSPLHF.

CDR3 region: CASSQGRADSEQFF. The CDR3 region has the DNA TGCGCCAGCAGCCAAGGCAGGGCGGATAGTGAGCAGTTCTTC. The chain links TRBV4-1 to TRBJ2-1; TRBD1 might be the D (5 bases). CDR1 MGHRA and CDR2 YSYEKL come from the germline V gene. Trimming stripped 1 base from V and 9 bases from J, with 13 bases between. The CDR3 consists of 14 residues.

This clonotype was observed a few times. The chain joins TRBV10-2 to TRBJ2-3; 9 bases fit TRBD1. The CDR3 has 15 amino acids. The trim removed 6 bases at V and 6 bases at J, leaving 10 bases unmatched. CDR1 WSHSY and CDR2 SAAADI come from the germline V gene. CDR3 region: CASRKQGARTDTQYF. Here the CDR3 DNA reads TGCGCCAGCAGGAAACAGGGGGCAAGGACTGATACGCAGTATTTT.

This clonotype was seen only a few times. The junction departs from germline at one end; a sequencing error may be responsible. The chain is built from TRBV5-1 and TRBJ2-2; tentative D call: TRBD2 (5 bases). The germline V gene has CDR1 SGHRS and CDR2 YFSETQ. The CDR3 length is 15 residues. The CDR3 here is CASSLRTGNTGELFF. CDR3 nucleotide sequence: TGTGCCAGCAGCCTGAGGACTGGGAACACCGGGGAGCTGTTTTTT.

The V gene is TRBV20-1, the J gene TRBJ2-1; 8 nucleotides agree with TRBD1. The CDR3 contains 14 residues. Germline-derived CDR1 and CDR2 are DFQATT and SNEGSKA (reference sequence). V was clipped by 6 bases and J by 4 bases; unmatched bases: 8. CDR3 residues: CSATGQGLYNEQFF. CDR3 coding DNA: TGCAGTGCGACTGGACAGGGCCTGTACAATGAGCAGTTCTTC.